These T cell receptor beta chains were read from a single sample in a study of cytomegalovirus exposure and HLA in healthy donors. Sequencing used immunoSEQ multiplex PCR; TCRdb keeps in-frame clones, though not all of them. The sample lists about 130,000 clones; over 60% were seen once. The specimen sequenced was PBMCs. The receptors here all came from a male donor in good health and CMV-seropositive. The CDR3 runs from the conserved cysteine through the conserved F or W. A D gene is named only where the DNA matches it firmly. The listing skips clone size in some rows; elsewhere it reads once, few, many or a size class.

v_gene,j_gene,d_gene,abundance,CDR3nt,CDR3aa
TRBV2,TRBJ2-1,NA,NA,TGTGCCAGCAGCACGACTTCGGGACTCAATGAGCAGTTCTTC,CASSTTSGLNEQFF
TRBV7-9,TRBJ1-4,NA,NA,TGTGCCAGCAGCTTACCCTGGCGGCAGGGGACCGAAAAACTGTTTTTT,CASSLPWRQGTEKLFF
TRBV5-4,TRBJ2-6,NA,few,TGTGCCAGCAGCTTGGTTGGCGGAGGGGTCTCTGGGGCCAACGGCCTGACTTTC,CASSLVGGGVSGANGLTF
TRBV6-5,TRBJ1-6,TRBD1,NA,TGTGCCAGCAGCCCTACGGGACAGATTAATTCACCCCTCCACTTT,CASSPTGQINSPLHF
TRBV2,TRBJ2-1,TRBD2,NA,TGTGCCAGCAGTGAGTTGGGCGGGAGGGCCCTTACAATCAATGAGCAGTTCTTC,CASSELGGRALTINEQFF
TRBV6-5,TRBJ1-1,NA,NA,TGTGCCAGCAGGCGGGGAGGGCTGAACACTGAAGCTTTCTTT,CASRRGGLNTEAFF
TRBV19,TRBJ2-1,TRBD2,NA,TGTGCCAGTAGTCGTCTCGGACTAGCGGGAGGGAGCTCCTACAATGAGCAGTTCTTC,CASSRLGLAGGSSYNEQFF
TRBV6-6,TRBJ1-2,NA,once,TGTGCCAGCAGGCAGAGTGGGGGCTTCACCTTC,CASRQSGGFTF
TRBV30,TRBJ1-1,NA,NA,TGTGCCTGGAGTGACAGGCCTCAAGCTTTCTTT,CAWSDRPQAFF
TRBV7-8,TRBJ2-3,TRBD2,NA,TGTGCCAGCAGCTTAGCGCACCAGCGGGATAGCACAGATACGCAGTATTTT,CASSLAHQRDSTDTQYF
TRBV28,TRBJ2-7,NA,few,TGTGCCAGCAGTTTAGGAGGTAGTATGTACGAGCAGTACTTC,CASSLGGSMYEQYF
TRBV7-9,TRBJ2-5,TRBD1,NA,TGTTCCAGCAGCTTCGGGCAGGGGGTAGAGACCCAGTACTTC,CSSSFGQGVETQYF
TRBV28,TRBJ2-7,NA,NA,TGTGCCAGCAGTACCACAGGGAGTCCGGTGGTCGAGCAGTACTTC,CASSTTGSPVVEQYF
TRBV9,TRBJ2-7,TRBD1,NA,TGTGCCAGCAGCGTAGCTACAGGGGCGTTACGGGACGAGCAGTACTTC,CASSVATGALRDEQYF
TRBV29-1,TRBJ2-1,TRBD2,NA,TGCAGCGTTGTCGGGGGGTCCTCCTACAATGAGCAGTTCTTC,CSVVGGSSYNEQFF
TRBV7-2,TRBJ2-1,TRBD2,NA,TGTGCCAGCAGCTTCGGACTAGCGACCTACAATGAGCAGTTCTTC,CASSFGLATYNEQFF
TRBV5-1,TRBJ2-3,NA,NA,TGCGCCAGCAGCTTGTCGGGATTCTACACAGATACGCAGTATTTT,CASSLSGFYTDTQYF
TRBV19,TRBJ2-1,TRBD2,NA,TGTGCCAGTAGTAAACTAGCGGGAGTGTCATACAATGAGCAGTTCTTC,CASSKLAGVSYNEQFF
TRBV28,TRBJ1-2,NA,NA,TGTGCCAGCAGTTCCGAGCAATATGGCTACACCTTC,CASSSEQYGYTF
TRBV29-1,TRBJ1-1,NA,NA,TGCAGCGTTTGCCGGGGGGTCGATGAAGCTTTCTTT,CSVCRGVDEAFF
TRBV5-1,TRBJ1-4,TRBD1,medium-sized,TGCGCCAGCGGCATACAGGGGCGAGGTGAAAAACTGTTTTTT,CASGIQGRGEKLFF
TRBV7-8,TRBJ2-1,NA,NA,TGTGCCAGCAGCTTAGTAGTGCGGGTGGCCCCGCCCCATGAGCAGTTCTTC,CASSLVVRVAPPHEQFF
TRBV7-6,TRBJ2-5,NA,once,TGTGCCAGCAGCTTAGGGCAGGGGACCGAGACCCAGTACTTC,CASSLGQGTETQYF
TRBV6-5,TRBJ2-5,NA,NA,TGTGCCAGCAGCCGTCATCCCACACAAGAGACCCAGTACTTC,CASSRHPTQETQYF
TRBV4-1,TRBJ1-4,NA,NA,TGCGCCAGCAGCCTCGGGGGGAGAGGGGCAACTAATGAAAAACTGTTTTTT,CASSLGGRGATNEKLFF
TRBV9,TRBJ2-1,NA,NA,TGTGCCAGCAGCGTAGAGCCGGCTAGCTCCTACAATGAGCAGTTCTTC,CASSVEPASSYNEQFF
TRBV7-9,TRBJ2-2,TRBD1,NA,TGTTCCAGCAGCTTAAGGACAGGGAGAGACACCGGGGAGCTGTTTTTT,CSSSLRTGRDTGELFF
TRBV9,TRBJ2-3,NA,few,TGTGCCAGCAGCATCATCCTAGGAGGGACGCAGTATTTT,CASSIILGGTQYF